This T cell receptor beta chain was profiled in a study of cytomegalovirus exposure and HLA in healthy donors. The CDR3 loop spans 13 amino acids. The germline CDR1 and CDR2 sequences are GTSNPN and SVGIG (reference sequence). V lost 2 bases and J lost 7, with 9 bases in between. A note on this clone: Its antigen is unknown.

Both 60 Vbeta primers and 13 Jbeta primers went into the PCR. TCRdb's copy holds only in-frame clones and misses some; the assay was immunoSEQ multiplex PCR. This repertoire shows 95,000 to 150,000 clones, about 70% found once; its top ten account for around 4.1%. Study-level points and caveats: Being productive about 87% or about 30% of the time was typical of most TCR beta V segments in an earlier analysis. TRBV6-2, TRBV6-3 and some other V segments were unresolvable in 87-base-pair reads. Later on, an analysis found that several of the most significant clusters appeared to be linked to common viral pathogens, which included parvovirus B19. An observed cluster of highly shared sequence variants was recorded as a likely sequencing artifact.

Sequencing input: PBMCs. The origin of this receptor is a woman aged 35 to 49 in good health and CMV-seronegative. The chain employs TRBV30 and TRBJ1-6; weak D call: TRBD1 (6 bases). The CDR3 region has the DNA TGTGCCTGGAGTTTGAGGGGGAATTCACCCCTCCACTTT. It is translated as CAWSLRGNSPLHF.